This T cell receptor (beta chain) was obtained from a study of shared clonotypes between healthy human individuals (dated by TCRdb to 2018 to 2021). With respect to the entire study: The cohort included three men and a couple of women between 18 and 49 years of age. Per donor, three plates each were used for CD4 naive and CD4 memory, two for CD8 naive, and one for CD8 memory. To estimate repertoire size and how much clonotypes are shared between individuals, the study performed deep sequencing of blood TCR repertoires from five healthy adults. To increase sequencing depth and limit assay-specific biases, TCR repertoire library preparation and sequencing were carried out by different laboratories using diverse techniques. Between about 0.94 and 10 billion PBMCs per donor were obtained by leukapheresis. General study outcomes and caveats: Across a few donors, roughly 5% of naive CD4, 3.5% of naive CD8, about 2.3% of memory CD4, and 0.4% to 0.45% of memory CD8 clonotypes were shared. Because the study included only a small number of donors, the genetic and exposure-history diversity represented was limited. Incomplete sequencing was indicated by rarefaction of sorted-subset datasets, despite the large sequencing depth. Higher generation probabilities were observed for clonotypes shared by all four sorted-subset donors than for non-shared clonotypes. Naive subsets generally had larger estimated clonotype richness than memory subsets. Based on pairwise subsampling, the degree of clonotype sharing among donors was expected to be affected by sequencing depth. Sampling was limited to blood, and TCR repertoires in tissue likely differ from TCR repertoires in blood.

Using the deep immunoSEQ assay, TCR CDR3 regions were amplified from genomic DNA by multiplex PCR. For each cell subset, the extracted genomic DNA was distributed evenly across all wells of several immunoSEQ 96-well plates, and each plate served as one replicate. For sorted subsets, around 0.2 ug of genomic DNA, equivalent to 25,000 to 35,000 T cell genomes, went into each replicate PCR. Purified libraries were measured with a Qubit 3.0 fluorometer, size-checked on a Bioanalyzer 2100, and measured again with the KAPA Library Quantification kit. Every immunoSEQ 96-well plate was sequenced on a dedicated single-read 150-cycle Illumina NextSeq 550 flow cell. The study's processing was this. Because the immunoSEQ output included only junctional sequences and no quality scores, the filtering could not be the same as the filtering used for full-length reads. Sequences were annotated with PyIR, a Python wrapper for IgBLAST v1.9, and V/J genes and CDR3 were assigned using IMGT germline references. Reads with weak V/J assignments (E-value above 1e-6), missing CDR3, stop codons, out-of-frame junctions, or ambiguous translated residues were removed. A V3J clonotype was defined by an identical inferred V gene, J gene, and CDR3 amino acid sequence. Percentage overlap between repertoires was calculated by dividing the number of shared unique clonotypes by the size of the smaller repertoire. Repertoire richness was assessed with RTK rarefaction, the Chao1 estimator, and Recon v2.1 estimates of unobserved clonotypes. Generation probabilities were computed with OLGA for all TCRbeta clonotypes obtained by the gDNA method from a handful of donors. Entries here come from immuneACCESS through TCRdb and include only in-frame sequences with V and J called. Some clones fail to appear in such tables; in the studies checked, an unresolved V gene covers under half of the shortfall, and the cause of the remainder is unknown. V and J calls plus clone size are reproduced from that table; the DNA served to infer D and trimming. The sample yields 2,500,000 or so clones; 80% to 95% were counted once. The ten largest account for 0.37% of the sample.

Donors were healthy HIV-negative adults with no recently reported acute infections or vaccinations. All donors were Caucasian adults living in Nashville, Tennessee, USA. CD4+ T cells were enriched by magnetic negative selection, after which naive cells were positively selected on CD45RA and the negative fraction was taken as the memory subset. After blood collection by leukapheresis, PBMCs were isolated using Ficoll-Histopaque density gradient centrifugation and then cryopreserved in the vapor phase of liquid nitrogen. Purity and quantity of every magnetically sorted T cell population were checked by analytical flow cytometry. Each sorted fraction had its genomic DNA isolated and then quantified by UV absorbance on a Nanodrop 2000c. Comments on this clone: What antigen it recognizes has not been identified. No base quality values were provided; no much bigger clone lies one nucleotide off.

V was cut back by 1 base and J by 0 bases, leaving a gap of 10 bases between them. Taken from cysteine to phenylalanine, the CDR3 has 16 residues. Just CDR3 DNA is preserved here, 48 bases in frame from base 1. CDR1 and CDR2 are read off the germline V gene as SGHVS and FQNEAQ. This TCR derives from a man between 18 and 29 years old in good health. Some clones in this sample may be carry-over from other donors' samples. The specimen sequenced was naive CD4+ T cells from PBMCs. Interpreted using the paper, the cell subset or site label stands for: CD45RA+ positively selected. The chain links TRBV7-8 with TRBJ1-5, with no reliable assignment of the D segment. The CDR3 protein is CASSLGSAYSNQPQHF. The bases are TGTGCCAGCAGCTTAGGGTCAGCATATAGCAATCAGCCCCAGCATTTT.